This entry is about one T cell receptor beta chain. The source of the sample is a study of CD8 T cells in Susac syndrome. Germline values: CDR1 MNHEY, CDR2 SVGEGT. V gave up 5 bases and J gave up 6 bases; unmatched junction bases: 12. CDR3 length: 16 residues. Sequencing of TCR beta, carried out with a high-throughput approach, was applied to CD8+ and CD4+ T cells from the blood. RNA totalling roughly 0.45 to 1 ug underwent reverse transcription with random hexamers. TCRdb independently ran MiXCR on the immunoSEQ multiplex PCR reads; one entry per CDR3 protein. The table records approximately 170,000 distinct CDR3 sequences, about 90% of them present only once.

This TCR came from a human donor in good health. What was sequenced was CD4+ T cells from PBMCs. The chain links TRBV6-2 or TRBV6-3 to TRBJ2-3; 9 nucleotides match TRBD2. For the CDR3, the DNA is TGTGCCAGCAGTCCCTTGGCGGGAGGGCGGTTGGATACGCAGTATTTT. This sequence encodes CASSPLAGGRLDTQYF.